The sequence of this TCR beta chain was determined in a study of identical twins (dated by TCRdb to between 2015 and 2016). About the full investigation: To test whether fetal clonotypes persist, the study used deep sequencing on TCR alpha and beta repertoires from monozygotic twins, unrelated adults of various ages, and cord blood. To rule out contamination, replicate twin experiments were performed at different times with different library preparation protocols. Study-wide conclusions, independent of this receptor: Invariant T cells such as MAIT and iNKT could partly confound zero-insertion analyses, though diverse VJ usage argued against this for most clonotypes. Because the same donors could not be followed over many years, the conclusions relied on cross-sectional statistical analysis. Abundant cord blood beta clonotypes had fewer insertions, young adult naive repertoires showed a similar but weaker trend, and memory repertoires showed no such trend. Recombination models systematically underestimated out-of-frame TCR alpha sharing in monozygotic twins but agreed with sharing between unrelated individuals. Compared with coincidental sharing between unrelated individuals, out-of-frame TCR alpha sequences shared between twins had an excess of sequences with low generation probability. Excess twin sharing in beta out-of-frame sequences was weaker because fewer shared sequences lowered the signal-to-noise ratio.

The CDR3 covers 14 residues, taking in both the cysteine and the phenylalanine. CDR3 DNA only is kept here, 42 bases in frame from base 1. V drops 3 bases and J drops 5 bases, leaving 11 bases in between. Points on this clonotype: What antigen it recognizes has not been identified. No per-base quality is available; no much larger clone lies one base away.

Libraries were prepared through 5' RACE. Sequencing was performed on an Illumina HiSeq 2000. A universal primer binding site was introduced by template switching, and a unique molecular identifier was present in the final cDNA, enabling accurate counting of TCR cDNA molecules. Specific primers in the conserved constant-segment region were used to synthesize first-strand cDNA for the TCR alpha and beta chains. To control for contamination, each cDNA library was double barcoded with a SMART-Mk sample barcode plus Illumina barcodes. TruSeq adapter sequences along with Illumina sample barcodes were introduced in two successive PCR steps. The Illumina HiSeq platform was used with custom primers to sequence TCR alpha and beta cDNA libraries. Per the source publication's procedure: Unique molecular identifiers were extracted from raw reads with MiGEC, and CDR3 positions were determined with MiXCR. For each individual, recombination models were inferred using an EM algorithm with the repgenHMM and IGoR tools. The tcR package in R was used for shared clonotype analysis, with sharing normalized by the product of cloneset sizes. To study raw recombination free of thymic and clonal selection effects, out-of-frame nonproductive sequences were analyzed. TCRdb reprocessed the public reads (quality trimming at Q25 with fastp, clone calling with MiXCR) and kept in-frame beta chains. CDR3 protein duplicates are merged, each entry listing the most common genes and DNA. The V and J calls here are based on TCRdb, not the publication. In this sample the table shows around 470,000 distinct CDR3 sequences, approximately 15% of which occur a single time. Approximately 0.52% of the sample goes to the ten largest clones.

All donors were healthy Caucasians. Three pairs of female monozygotic twins, all aged roughly 18 to 29 years, made up the twin cohort. CD4+ and CD8+ T cell populations were isolated with positive isolation kits from Invitrogen. Separately, the same data were catalogued under a study of yellow fever vaccine responses in identical twins. The second paper further reports: According to the authors, the vaccine-induced T cell response in identical twins seemed to be partly convergent and partly specific to each individual. In identical twins, the study followed T cell clones that responded to the vaccine with precision.

This receptor was taken from a woman aged 18 to 35 in good health. The chain uses TRBV12-3 or TRBV12-4 and TRBJ2-1; the D gene is perhaps TRBD2, on 5 matching bases. Sequencing input: CD4+ T cells sorted from blood. The base sequence is TGTGCCAGCAGTTTTCAAACGGGGAACAATGAGCAGTTCTTC. Protein translation: CASSFQTGNNEQFF.